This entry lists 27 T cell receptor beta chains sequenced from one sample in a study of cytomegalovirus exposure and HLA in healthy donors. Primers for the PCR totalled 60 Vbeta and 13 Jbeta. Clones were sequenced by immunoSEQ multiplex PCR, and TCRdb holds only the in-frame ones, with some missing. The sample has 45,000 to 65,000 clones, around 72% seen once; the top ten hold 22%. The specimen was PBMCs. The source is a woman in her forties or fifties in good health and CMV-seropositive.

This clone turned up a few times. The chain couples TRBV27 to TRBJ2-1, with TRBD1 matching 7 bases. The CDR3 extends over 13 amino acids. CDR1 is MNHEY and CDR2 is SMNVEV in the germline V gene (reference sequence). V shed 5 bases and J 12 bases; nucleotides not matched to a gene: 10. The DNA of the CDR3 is TGTGCCAGCAGTGCCGGGACAGCAAACCTGCAGTTCTTC. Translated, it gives CASSAGTANLQFF.

CDR3 in DNA: TGTGCCAGTAGCCTACCCGGGGATGAGCAGTTCTTC. This encodes CASSLPGDEQFF. The chain combines TRBV19 with TRBJ2-1, with D possibly being TRBD2 (5 bases). Germline lookup yields CDR1 LNHDA and CDR2 SQIVND (reference sequence). V gave up 6 bases and J gave up 8 bases, with 11 bases separating them. This CDR3 comprises 12 residues.

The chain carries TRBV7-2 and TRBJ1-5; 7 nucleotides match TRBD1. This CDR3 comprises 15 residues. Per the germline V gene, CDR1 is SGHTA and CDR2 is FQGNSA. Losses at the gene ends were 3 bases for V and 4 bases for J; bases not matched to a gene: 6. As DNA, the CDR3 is TGTGCCAGCAGCTTTGGGGACAGTAAGAATCAGCCCCAGCATTTT. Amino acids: CASSFGDSKNQPQHF.

In DNA form, the CDR3 reads TGCGCCAGCAGCACCCGGGACAAAGCCTACGAGCAGTACTTC. Protein product: CASSTRDKAYEQYF. This chain connects TRBV5-1 to TRBJ2-7, with D possibly TRBD1 on 6 matching bases. Germline lookup yields CDR1 SGHRS and CDR2 YFSETQ. The CDR3 runs 14 residues. Trimming cost V 4 bases and J 2 bases, with 13 bases left between them.

CDR3 nucleotides: TGTGCCAGCAGTCGACACGGCTCTGGAAACACCATATATTTT. Its protein product is CASSRHGSGNTIYF. This chain connects TRBV28 to TRBJ1-3; D is ambiguous. The CDR3 is made up of 14 amino acids. V shed 5 bases and J shed 0 bases, with 8 bases lying between them. The germline gives CDR1 MDHEN, CDR2 SYDVKM.

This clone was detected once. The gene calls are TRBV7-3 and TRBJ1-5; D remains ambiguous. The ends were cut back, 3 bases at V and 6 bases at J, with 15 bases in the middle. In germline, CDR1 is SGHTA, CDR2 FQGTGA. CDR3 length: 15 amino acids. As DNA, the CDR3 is TGTGCCAGCAGCTTCGAAGGCTCGGAGAGTCAGCCCCAGCATTTT. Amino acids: CASSFEGSESQPQHF.

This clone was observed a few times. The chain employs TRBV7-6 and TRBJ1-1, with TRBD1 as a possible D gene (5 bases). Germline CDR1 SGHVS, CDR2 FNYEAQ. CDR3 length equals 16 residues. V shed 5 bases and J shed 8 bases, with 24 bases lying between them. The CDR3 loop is CASSPRSAGPKSEAFF. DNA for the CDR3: TGTGCCAGCAGCCCTCGATCGGCAGGGCCTAAATCGGAAGCTTTCTTT. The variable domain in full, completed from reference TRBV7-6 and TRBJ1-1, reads GAGVSQSPRYKVTKRGQDVALRCDPISGHVSLYWYRQALGQGPEFLTYFNYEAQQDKSGLPNDRFSAERPEGSISTLTIQRTEQRDSAMYRCASSPRSAGPKSEAFFGQGTRLTVV.

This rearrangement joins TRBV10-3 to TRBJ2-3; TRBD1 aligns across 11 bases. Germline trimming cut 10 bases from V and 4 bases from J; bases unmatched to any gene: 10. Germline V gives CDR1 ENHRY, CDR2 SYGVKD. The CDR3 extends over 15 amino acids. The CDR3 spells CATLYRGQGADTQYF. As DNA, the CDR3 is TGTGCCACCCTTTATCGGGGACAGGGGGCAGATACGCAGTATTTT.

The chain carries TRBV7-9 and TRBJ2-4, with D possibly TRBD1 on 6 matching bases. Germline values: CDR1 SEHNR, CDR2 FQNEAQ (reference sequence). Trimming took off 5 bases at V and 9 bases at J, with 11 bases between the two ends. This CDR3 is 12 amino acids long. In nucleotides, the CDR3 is TGTGCCAGCAGCGGGACAAAGTTCATTCAGTACTTC. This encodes CASSGTKFIQYF.

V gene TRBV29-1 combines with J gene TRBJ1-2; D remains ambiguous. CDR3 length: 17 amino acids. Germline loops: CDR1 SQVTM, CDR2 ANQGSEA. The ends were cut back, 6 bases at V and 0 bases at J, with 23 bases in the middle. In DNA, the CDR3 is TGCAGCGTCCCCGACCCGACGCGGCTGATTACTAACTATGGCTACACCTTC. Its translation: CSVPDPTRLITNYGYTF.

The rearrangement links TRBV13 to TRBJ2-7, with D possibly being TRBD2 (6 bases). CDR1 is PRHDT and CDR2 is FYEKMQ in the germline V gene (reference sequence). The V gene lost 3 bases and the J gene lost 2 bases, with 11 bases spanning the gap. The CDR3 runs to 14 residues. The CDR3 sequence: CASSFGSSPYEQYF. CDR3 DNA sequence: TGTGCCAGCAGCTTCGGGAGTTCACCCTACGAGCAGTACTTC.

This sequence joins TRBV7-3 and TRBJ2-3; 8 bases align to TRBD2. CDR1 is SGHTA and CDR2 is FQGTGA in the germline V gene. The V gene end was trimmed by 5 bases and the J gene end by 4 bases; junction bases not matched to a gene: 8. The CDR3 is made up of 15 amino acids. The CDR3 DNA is TGTGCCAGCAGCGTCACGGGACTAGTGGCAGATACGCAGTATTTT. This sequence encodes CASSVTGLVADTQYF.

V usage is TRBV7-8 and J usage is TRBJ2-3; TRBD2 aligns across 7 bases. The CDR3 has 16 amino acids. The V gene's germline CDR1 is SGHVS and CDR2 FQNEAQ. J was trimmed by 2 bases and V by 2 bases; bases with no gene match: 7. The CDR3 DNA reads TGTGCCAGCAGCTTAAACCGGGGGGAACTCACAGATACGCAGTATTTT. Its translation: CASSLNRGELTDTQYF.

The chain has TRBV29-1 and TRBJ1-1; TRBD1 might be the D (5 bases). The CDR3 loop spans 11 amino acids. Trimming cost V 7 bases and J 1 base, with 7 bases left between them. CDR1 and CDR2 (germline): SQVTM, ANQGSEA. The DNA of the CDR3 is TGCAGCGCTCAGGGGAACACTGAAGCTTTCTTT. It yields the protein CSAQGNTEAFF.

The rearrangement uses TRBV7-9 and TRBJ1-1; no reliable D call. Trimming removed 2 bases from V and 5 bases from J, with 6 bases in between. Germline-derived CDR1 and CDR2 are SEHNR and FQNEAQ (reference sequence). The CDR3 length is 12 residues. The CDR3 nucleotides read TGTGCCAGCAGCTTAACGGTAACTGAAGCTTTCTTT. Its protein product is CASSLTVTEAFF. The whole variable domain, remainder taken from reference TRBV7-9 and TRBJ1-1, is DTGVSQNPRHKITKRGQNVTFRCDPISEHNRLYWYRQTLGQGPEFLTYFQNEAQLEKSRLLSDRFSAERPKGSFSTLEIQRTEQGDSAMYLCASSLTVTEAFFGQGTRLTVV.

CDR3 amino acids: CASSFPGGAINEQFF. The DNA for the CDR3 is TGTGCCAGCAGCTTCCCAGGGGGCGCAATCAATGAGCAGTTCTTC. The V and J genes are TRBV5-4 and TRBJ2-1; 8 bases fit TRBD1. The CDR3 loop spans 15 amino acids. The V gene's germline CDR1 is SGHNT and CDR2 YYREEE (reference sequence). V lost 2 bases to trimming and J lost 6 bases; unmatched junction nucleotides: 7.

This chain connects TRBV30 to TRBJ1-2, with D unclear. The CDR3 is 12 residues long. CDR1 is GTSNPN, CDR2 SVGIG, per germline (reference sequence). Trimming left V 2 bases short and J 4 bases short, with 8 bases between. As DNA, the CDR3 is TGTGCCTGGAGTCAGGTGGGCTATGGCTACACCTTC. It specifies CAWSQVGYGYTF. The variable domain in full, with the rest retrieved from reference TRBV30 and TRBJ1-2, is SQTIHQWPATLVQPVGSPLSLECTVEGTSNPNLYWYRQAAGRGLQLLFYSVGIGQISSEVPQNLSASRPQDRQFILSSKKLLLSDSGFYLCAWSQVGYGYTFGSGTRLTVV.

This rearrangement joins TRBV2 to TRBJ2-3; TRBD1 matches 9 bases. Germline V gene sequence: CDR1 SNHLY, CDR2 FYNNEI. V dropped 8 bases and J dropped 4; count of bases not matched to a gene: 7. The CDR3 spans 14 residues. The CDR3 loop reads CASYRDRVADTQYF. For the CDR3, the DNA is TGTGCCAGCTACCGGGACAGGGTTGCAGATACGCAGTATTTT.

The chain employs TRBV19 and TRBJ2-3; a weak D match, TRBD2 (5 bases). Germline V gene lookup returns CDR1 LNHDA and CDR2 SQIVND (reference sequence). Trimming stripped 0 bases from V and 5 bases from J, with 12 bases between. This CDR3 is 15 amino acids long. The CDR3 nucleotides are TGTGCCAGTAGTATAGATCTGGTCGGGGTAGATACGCAGTATTTT. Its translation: CASSIDLVGVDTQYF. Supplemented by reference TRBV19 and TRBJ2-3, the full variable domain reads DGGITQSPKYLFRKEGQNVTLSCEQNLNHDAMYWYRQDPGQGLRLIYYSQIVNDFQKGDIAEGYSVSREKKESFPLTVTSAQKNPTAFYLCASSIDLVGVDTQYFGPGTRLTVL.

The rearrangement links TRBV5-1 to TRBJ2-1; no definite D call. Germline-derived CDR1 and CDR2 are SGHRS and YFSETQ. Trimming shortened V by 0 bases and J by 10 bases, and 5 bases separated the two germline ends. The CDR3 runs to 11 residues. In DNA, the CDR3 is TGCGCCAGCAGCTTGGTCCGGGAGCAGTTCTTC. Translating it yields CASSLVREQFF.

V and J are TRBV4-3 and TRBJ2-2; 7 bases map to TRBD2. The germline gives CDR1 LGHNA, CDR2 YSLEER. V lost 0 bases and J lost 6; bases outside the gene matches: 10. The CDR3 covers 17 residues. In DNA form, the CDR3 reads TGCGCCAGCAGCCAAGACGGGAGGCCGTGGGCCCCCGGGGAGCTGTTTTTT. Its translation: CASSQDGRPWAPGELFF.

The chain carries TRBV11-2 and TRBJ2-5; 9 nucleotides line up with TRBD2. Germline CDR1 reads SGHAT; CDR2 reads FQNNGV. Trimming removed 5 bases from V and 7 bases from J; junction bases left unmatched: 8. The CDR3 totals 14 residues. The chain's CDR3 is CASSHAAGGGTQYF. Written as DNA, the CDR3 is TGTGCCAGCAGCCACGCGGCGGGAGGGGGGACCCAGTACTTC. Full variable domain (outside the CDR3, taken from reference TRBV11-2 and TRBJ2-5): EAGVAQSPRYKIIEKRQSVAFWCNPISGHATLYWYQQILGQGPKLLIQFQNNGVVDDSQLPKDRFSAERLKGVDSTLKIQPAKLEDSAVYLCASSHAAGGGTQYFGPGTRLLVL.

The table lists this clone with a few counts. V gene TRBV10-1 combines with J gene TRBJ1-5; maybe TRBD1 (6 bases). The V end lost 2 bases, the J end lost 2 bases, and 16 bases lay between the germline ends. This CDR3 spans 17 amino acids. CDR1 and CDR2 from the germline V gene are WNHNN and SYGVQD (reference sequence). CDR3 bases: TGCGCCAGCAGTGAGGCGGGGGCTCCAGGTCGCAATCAGCCCCAGCATTTT. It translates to CASSEAGAPGRNQPQHF.

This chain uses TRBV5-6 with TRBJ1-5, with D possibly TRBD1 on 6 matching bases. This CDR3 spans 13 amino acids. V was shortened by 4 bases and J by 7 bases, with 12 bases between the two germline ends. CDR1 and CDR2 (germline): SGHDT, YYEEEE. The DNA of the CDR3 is TGTGCCAGCAGCGGTATACAGGGCCAGCCCCAGCATTTT. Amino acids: CASSGIQGQPQHF.

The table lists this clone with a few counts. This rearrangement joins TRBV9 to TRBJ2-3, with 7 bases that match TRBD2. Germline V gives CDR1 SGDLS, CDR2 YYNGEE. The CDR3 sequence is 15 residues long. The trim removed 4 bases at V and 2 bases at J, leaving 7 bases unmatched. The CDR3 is CASSRFGTNTDTQYF. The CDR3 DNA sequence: TGTGCCAGCAGCAGGTTCGGGACTAACACAGATACGCAGTATTTT.

CDR3 loop: CASTPGTGGRETQYF. The CDR3 region has the DNA TGTGCCAGCACACCTGGGACAGGGGGGCGGGAGACCCAGTACTTC. The chain has TRBV25-1 and TRBJ2-5, with 11 bases that match TRBD1. Germline lookup yields CDR1 MGHDK and CDR2 SYGVNS. V shed 7 bases, J shed 5 bases, and the junction held 9 bases outside the gene matches. The CDR3 sequence is 15 residues long.

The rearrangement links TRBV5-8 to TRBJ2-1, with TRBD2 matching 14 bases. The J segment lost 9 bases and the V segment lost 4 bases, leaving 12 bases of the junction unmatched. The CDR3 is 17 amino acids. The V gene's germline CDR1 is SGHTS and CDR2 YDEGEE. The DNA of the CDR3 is TGTGCCAGCAGCCCGAGTAGAGGACTAGCGGGAGGTCCTGAGCAGTTCTTC. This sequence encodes CASSPSRGLAGGPEQFF. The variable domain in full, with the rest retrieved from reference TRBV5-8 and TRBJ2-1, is EAGVTQSPTHLIKTRGQQATLRCSPISGHTSVYWYQQALGLGLQFLLWYDEGEERNRGNFPPRFSGRQFPNYSSELNVNALELEDSALYLCASSPSRGLAGGPEQFFGPGTRLTVL.